One and the same sample provided the 16 T cell receptor beta chains below, sequenced in a study of CD8 T cells in ankylosing spondylitis. TCRdb re-derived calls from the 5' RACE reads in MiXCR, one entry per CDR3 protein. The sample has some 52,000 distinct CDR3 sequences, approximately 7% seen once; the top ten hold about 8.1%. Sequencing was carried out using blood, either unsorted or a sorted T cell fraction (not recorded which). These receptors all stem from a female donor with ankylosing spondylitis or in good health (not recorded which).

This clonotype was observed many times. V and J are TRBV20-1 and TRBJ2-1, with 14 bases lining up with TRBD2. Germline loops: CDR1 DFQATT, CDR2 SNEGSKA (reference sequence). The CDR3 sequence is 17 residues long. The junction had 6 bases not matched to a gene; V was cut back by 0 bases and J by 5 bases. The CDR3 DNA reads as TGCAGTGCTAGAGACCCCCAGGGACTAGCGGGGGACAATGAGCAGTTCTTC. This sequence encodes CSARDPQGLAGDNEQFF.

This clonotype has ten or more counts. The chain has TRBV5-1 and TRBJ2-5; D is unresolved. The germline V gene encodes CDR1 SGHRS and CDR2 YFSETQ. This CDR3 comprises 12 residues. V was trimmed by 4 bases and J by 1 base, leaving 5 bases between them. The CDR3 reads CASSASQETQYF. DNA for the CDR3: TGCGCCAGCAGCGCCTCCCAAGAGACCCAGTACTTC. The variable domain in full, with the rest retrieved from reference TRBV5-1 and TRBJ2-5, is KAGVTQTPRYLIKTRGQQVTLSCSPISGHRSVSWYQQTPGQGLQFLFEYFSETQRNKGNFPGRFSGRQFSNSRSEMNVSTLELGDSALYLCASSASQETQYFGPGTRLLVL.

There are many counts of this clonotype. The V call is TRBV4-1, the J call TRBJ2-5, with 10 bases fitting TRBD1. CDR1 and CDR2 (germline): MGHRA, YSYEKL. The junction had 3 bases not matched to a gene; V was cut back by 0 bases and J by 2 bases. The CDR3 length is 16 residues. CDR3: CASSQDRTGGQETQYF. The DNA for the CDR3 is TGCGCCAGCAGCCAAGACCGGACAGGGGGACAAGAGACCCAGTACTTC.

In its sample, this clonotype was seen many times. This sequence joins TRBV20-1 and TRBJ2-3; 9 bases are shared with TRBD1. This CDR3 has 13 amino acids. Trimming at V came to 8 bases and at J to 7 bases, leaving 10 bases not matched to a gene. Germline loops: CDR1 DFQATT, CDR2 SNEGSKA (reference sequence). For the CDR3, the DNA is TGCAGTACGACCGGGACAGGGACCCATACGCAGTATTTT. Protein product: CSTTGTGTHTQYF.

This clonotype was seen at least ten times. The chain joins TRBV7-2 to TRBJ2-1, with D perhaps TRBD1 or TRBD2 (5 bases each). V lost 3 bases to trimming and J lost 9 bases, with 12 bases between them. The CDR3 is made up of 13 amino acids. CDR1 and CDR2 from the germline V gene are SGHTA and FQGNSA. In DNA, the CDR3 is TGTGCCAGCAGCTTGGAACTAGGGACTGAGCAGTTCTTC. Encoded protein: CASSLELGTEQFF.

This clonotype was seen repeatedly, ten times or more. The chain employs TRBV2 and TRBJ2-7; 10 positions match TRBD1. CDR1 is SNHLY and CDR2 is FYNNEI in the germline V gene. Unmatched junction bases numbered 6, after V lost 7 bases and J lost 6 bases. The CDR3 runs 13 residues. The CDR3 here is CASKLTGGGEQYF. The CDR3 region has the DNA TGTGCCAGCAAATTGACAGGGGGCGGCGAGCAGTACTTC.

This clonotype has a count of ten or more. The chain couples TRBV6-5 to TRBJ2-3, with 7 bases identical to TRBD2. The germline CDR1 and CDR2 sequences are MNHEY and SVGAGI. V shed 1 base and J 0 bases; nucleotides not matched to a gene: 7. The CDR3 has 17 amino acids. This CDR3 is CASSYWGAGPSTDTQYF. CDR3 DNA: TGTGCCAGCAGTTACTGGGGAGCGGGGCCGAGCACAGATACGCAGTATTTT.

Ten or more counts support this clonotype. The chain is built from TRBV10-2 and TRBJ1-2; possible D gene TRBD1, 5 bases. Germline assignment: CDR1 WSHSY and CDR2 SAAADI. CDR3 length: 14 residues. The V and J ends lost 3 bases and 0 bases respectively, with 8 bases between them. The CDR3 loop is CASSDRGANYGYTF. The CDR3 bases are TGCGCCAGCAGTGATCGGGGGGCTAACTATGGCTACACCTTC.

The sample holds many counts of this clonotype. The chain has TRBV6-5 and TRBJ2-5, with TRBD1 matching over 12 bases. The CDR3 runs to 15 residues. After removal of 4 bases from V and 3 bases from J, the junction contained 3 bases not matched to a gene. CDR1 is MNHEY, CDR2 SVGAGI, per germline. The chain's CDR3 is CASSWDRGREETQYF. The CDR3 DNA sequence: TGTGCCAGCAGTTGGGACAGGGGGCGTGAAGAGACCCAGTACTTC.

On this clonotype: A much larger clonotype is one base distant, so this may be a read error. The rearrangement links TRBV7-2 to TRBJ1-1; D is undetermined. The V and J ends lost 1 base and 1 base respectively, with 1 base between them. Germline CDR1 is SGHTA and CDR2 is FQGNSA. This CDR3 region has 12 residues. CDR3 region: CASSLENTEAFF. The CDR3 DNA reads TGTGCCAGCAGCTTAGAGAACACTGAAGCTTTCTTT.

There are a few counts of this clonotype. The chain recombines TRBV7-9 with TRBJ2-7, with D perhaps matching TRBD1 or TRBD2 (5 bases each). CDR1 and CDR2 (germline): SEHNR, FQNEAQ (reference sequence). This CDR3 comprises 13 residues. V was cut by 6 bases and J by 4 bases, with 13 bases left in between. CDR3 protein: CASRQTGLYEQYF. Here the CDR3 DNA reads TGTGCCAGCAGACAGACGGGGCTATACGAGCAGTACTTC.

This clonotype was recorded at least ten times. This sequence joins TRBV20-1 and TRBJ1-6; maybe TRBD1 (6 bases). Trimming pared 4 bases from V and 5 bases from J, leaving 6 bases between. Germline lookup yields CDR1 DFQATT and CDR2 SNEGSKA (reference sequence). There are 12 residues in the CDR3. The CDR3 here is CSATGDNSPLHF. CDR3 sequence (DNA): TGCAGTGCTACAGGGGATAATTCACCCCTCCACTTT.

This clonotype was seen at least ten times. J is TRBJ2-2 and V is TRBV12-3 or TRBV12-4; D is perhaps TRBD1 (5 bases). V lost 6 bases and J lost 2, with 10 bases in between. This CDR3 contains 14 residues. In DNA form, the CDR3 reads TGTGCCAGCAGCATTGACAGAAACACCGGGGAGCTGTTTTTT. It yields the protein CASSIDRNTGELFF.

In its sample, this clonotype was seen many times. The CDR3 here is CASSPGGSGNTIYF. CDR3 coding DNA: TGTGCCAGCAGCCCCGGGGGATCTGGAAACACCATATATTTT. J is TRBJ1-3 and V is TRBV6-1; weak D call: TRBD1 (5 bases). CDR3 size: 14 residues. Germline-derived CDR1 and CDR2 are MNHNS and SASEGT. Deletions cut 6 bases from V and 1 base from J, with 10 bases between.

The sample holds many counts of this clonotype. The chain is built from TRBV5-1 and TRBJ1-6; no definite D call. Looked up from germline, CDR1 is SGHRS and CDR2 is YFSETQ. The CDR3 sequence is 16 residues long. Trimming removed 3 bases from V and 0 bases from J, with 10 bases in between. The DNA for the CDR3 is TGCGCCAGCAGCTCGTCGGCAAGCTCCTATAATTCACCCCTCCACTTT. Protein sequence: CASSSSASSYNSPLHF.

Many counts were recorded for this clonotype. The rearrangement joins TRBV7-2 to TRBJ2-5, with TRBD2 as a possible D gene (5 bases). V was cut by 1 base and J by 9 bases, with 12 bases left in between. The germline V gene has CDR1 SGHTA and CDR2 FQGNSA. The CDR3 spans 13 residues. CDR3 nucleotide sequence: TGTGCCAGCAGCTTAGGGACTTTGCGGTCCCAGTACTTC. It specifies CASSLGTLRSQYF.